The clone carrying this T cell receptor beta chain was observed many times. The sample is drawn from a study of T cells in Graves' hyperthyroidism and ophthalmopathy. This CDR3 has 14 amino acids. V dropped 5 bases and J dropped 4 bases, with 15 bases sitting between them. Germline-derived CDR1 and CDR2 are MDHEN and SYDVKM. Amplification yielded TCR beta CDR3 regions, with RNA transcripts as the source. Using the HTBI primer set, a first-round RT-PCR was run on the TCR CDR3. TCRdb reprocessed the multiplex PCR reads via MiXCR and lists one record per CDR3 protein. The sample gives some 98,000 distinct CDR3 sequences, 40% of which show up once; roughly 10% is in the top ten. The authors deemed Graves' hyperthyroidism stable absent ophthalmopathy progression within 18 months.

The rearrangement uses TRBV28 and TRBJ2-7; D may be TRBD1 (6 bases). The sample comprised peripheral blood or thyroid tissue (not recorded which). This TCR was recovered from a woman in her thirties with Graves' hyperthyroidism. CDR3 region: CASSLLGHSYEQYF. As DNA, the CDR3 is TGTGCCAGCAGTCTACTGGGACATTCGTACGAGCAGTACTTC.